This TCR beta chain was recorded in a study of OX40 agonist ivuxolimab in advanced cancers. Study-level results: What antigens the expanded peripheral T cells recognized was never established.

Trimming stripped 6 bases from V and 0 bases from J, with 11 bases between. CDR3 length: 14 amino acids. From germline, CDR1 is SGHVS and CDR2 FQNEAQ. Worth noting for this clone: Its antigen is not identified.

Some clones are missing from TCRdb's copy, which holds only in-frame ones; the method was immunoSEQ multiplex PCR. The sample holds over 55,000 clones, around 94% seen once. The sample in question was CD4+ or CD8+ T cells sorted from blood, obtained in a trial of the OX40 agonist ivuxolimab. The V call is TRBV7-8, the J call TRBJ1-2, with D unresolved. This clonotype was sampled from an adult with an advanced solid tumor such as melanoma, head and neck, liver or kidney cancer. The CDR3 coding sequence is TGTGCCAGCAGTCCCTTGGATCCTAACTATGGCTACACCTTC. It specifies CASSPLDPNYGYTF.